A single T cell receptor beta chain is shown here with its context. Profiled with immunoSEQ multiplex PCR; TCRdb holds only in-frame clones, not every one. This repertoire shows fewer than 130,000 clones, roughly 93% found once; its top ten account for around 3%. The data were taken from a study of T cell responses to AZD1222 COVID-19 vaccine. Trimming took 8 bases from V and 4 from J, leaving 14 bases between them. Germline CDR1 reads LNHNV; CDR2 reads YYDKDF (reference sequence). This CDR3 region has 13 residues. Here the sequenced sample was peripheral blood, taken 28 days after the second AZD1222 dose. The receptor comes from an adult who received the AZD1222 COVID-19 vaccine. The V call is TRBV15, the J call TRBJ1-1, with D possibly matching TRBD1 (5 bases). CDR3 loop: CATLRGGGTEAFF. The CDR3 region has the DNA TGTGCCACCCTACGAGGCGGGGGCACTGAAGCTTTCTTT.